Reported below is one T cell receptor (beta chain). The target antigen is unknown. These donors counted as nominally healthy when sampled, but unrecorded immune exposures were likely. This sample is drawn from a study of cytomegalovirus exposure and HLA in healthy donors. On the study more broadly: Assignment to the Caucasian-associated ancestry cluster applied to 75% to 85% of the approximately 380 genotyped donors. Overall study findings and caveats: Later genetic work tied a missense DCLRE1C variant to beta-chain V and J trimming. Segments of the TCR beta V type were, in most cases, productive about 87% or about 30% of the time in an earlier analysis.

13 Jbeta primers and 60 Vbeta primers were used for the PCR. Measured with immunoSEQ multiplex PCR; TCRdb has only the in-frame clones, and not every one. The sample gives approximately 110,000 clones, around 75% of which show up once; roughly 0.9% is in the top ten. V lost 1 base to trimming and J lost 6 bases, with 7 bases between them. Germline CDR1 reads SGHTA; CDR2 reads FQGTGA. This CDR3 spans 13 amino acids. This sequence joins TRBV7-3 and TRBJ1-5, with D maybe TRBD1 (5 bases). The sample comprised PBMCs. The clonotype comes from a young woman in good health and CMV-seronegative. This CDR3 reads CASSLRGGQPQHF. Here the CDR3 DNA reads TGTGCCAGCAGCTTAAGGGGCGGTCAGCCCCAGCATTTT.